The present T cell receptor beta chain was sequenced within a study of blood T cell repertoires in COVID-19. Study-wide background: The samples span acute and convalescent COVID-19 from the United States, Italy and Spain.

Source study methods: Amplification of reference gene primers was used by the study to estimate nucleated cell counts. Method: immunoSEQ multiplex PCR; TCRdb's copy keeps in-frame clones and lacks some. V and J calls and clone size follow that table, whereas D and trimming were derived from the DNA. The sample holds 250,000 to 300,000 clones, about 85% seen once. Trimming shortened V by 2 bases and J by 2 bases, and 6 bases separated the two germline ends. Germline CDR1 MDHEN, CDR2 SYDVKM. The CDR3 spans 13 residues. Concerning this clone: The same CDR3 can be traced to other DNA sequences in this sample.

The sample comprised peripheral blood. The TCR was taken from a man younger than 30 with active or convalescent COVID-19. The chain joins TRBV28 to TRBJ1-2, with a possible D match to TRBD1 (6 bases). The CDR3 sequence is CASSLGGNYGYTF. In nucleotides, the CDR3 is TGTGCCAGCAGTTTAGGGGGCAACTATGGCTACACCTTC.